A selection of T cell receptor beta chains follows, all from one sample in a study of cytomegalovirus exposure and HLA in healthy donors. Only in-frame clones appear in the TCRdb table, and some are missing; sequencing was by immunoSEQ multiplex PCR. The sample carries around 140,000 clones, 65% to 90% recorded once. The material sequenced was PBMCs. The receptors were sampled from a woman aged 25 to 39 in good health and CMV-seronegative. Both conserved end residues are part of each CDR3.

j_gene | v_gene | CDR3aa
TRBJ2-3 | TRBV9 | CASSANPVGVGWTDTQYF
TRBJ2-5 | TRBV4-2 | CASSQDVRDRTQETQYF
TRBJ2-2 | TRBV10-1 | CASSESTRGELFF
TRBJ2-7 | TRBV30 | CAWAPRGEQYF
TRBJ2-1 | TRBV30 | CAWKGRDNEQFF
TRBJ2-2 | TRBV5-4 | CASSLDGVTGELFF
TRBJ1-2 | TRBV11-2 | CASSTYRGQKRPNYGYTF
TRBJ2-3 | TRBV6-9 | CASSSLARCTDTQYF
TRBJ2-3 | TRBV6-1 | CASSGYGTESTDTQYF
TRBJ2-5 | TRBV6-1 | CASGTRRETQYF
TRBJ2-7 | TRBV7-2 | CASSLASQGEVSKTF
TRBJ1-1 | TRBV7-2 | CASSSDRLNTEAFF
TRBJ2-5 | TRBV19 | CASSPRDQETQYF
TRBJ2-7 | TRBV6-5 | CASRTGPVSSYEQYF
TRBJ1-4 | TRBV6-5 | CASSYGQGFREKLFF
TRBJ1-1 | TRBV2 | CASSLKNTEAFF
TRBJ2-7 | TRBV11-3 | CASSSVNSYEQYF
TRBJ1-2 | TRBV5-6 | CASSWGGGSGYTF
TRBJ1-1 | TRBV2 | CASRWTGNTEAFF
TRBJ2-7 | TRBV7-6 | CASSLTDRGIYEQYF
TRBJ2-7 | TRBV10-3 | CAIQFSGGYEQYF
TRBJ2-6 | TRBV7-3 | CASSLLAGANVLTF
TRBJ1-3 | TRBV9 | CASSAQGSGNTIYF
TRBJ1-4 | TRBV2 | CASSELGAEVGKLFF
TRBJ2-5 | TRBV7-9 | CASSRLAFETQYF
TRBJ2-6 | TRBV5-1 | CASSLGGAGANVLTF
TRBJ2-7 | TRBV27 | CASSLRGGSYEQYF
TRBJ2-1 | TRBV11-2 | CASAHGGGVDYEQFF
TRBJ2-3 | TRBV10-3 | CAIMTGGTDTQYF
TRBJ2-2 | TRBV7-2 | CASSLWGPDTGELFF
TRBJ1-1 | TRBV28 | CASSPPTGANTEAFF
TRBJ2-1 | TRBV19 | CASSVLAGGTNEQFF
TRBJ2-2 | TRBV4-2 | CASSPLRTGTNTGELFF
TRBJ2-3 | TRBV7-3 | CASSAQGYTDTQYF
TRBJ2-3 | TRBV6-5 | CASSMSFQGTDTQYF
TRBJ2-1 | TRBV7-9 | CASSLAQFGGGHYNEQFF
TRBJ1-1 | TRBV5-1 | CASRREEGNTEAFF
TRBJ1-3 | TRBV6-6 | CASSYRPGSGNTIYF
TRBJ2-5 | TRBV2 | CASRGGEETQYF
TRBJ1-2 | TRBV7-2 | CASSPSSSGRGAYGYTF
TRBJ1-5 | TRBV15 | CATKDRGGYSNQPQHF
TRBJ2-1 | TRBV29-1 | CSGPARGDGNEQFF
TRBJ2-3 | TRBV9 | CASSVGASGGQTDTQYF
TRBJ1-1 | TRBV7-3 | CASSLTGQGGNTEAFF
TRBJ2-7 | TRBV2 | CASSGTSGFLTRQYF
TRBJ1-1 | TRBV9 | CASSARHMNTEAFF
TRBJ1-1 | TRBV7-2 | CASSTFRDREAFF
TRBJ1-1 | TRBV6-1 | CASSEAGAMNTEAFF
TRBJ2-3 | TRBV19 | CASSRIGTGGVDTQYF
TRBJ2-7 | TRBV6-1 | CASSRTGSYEQYF
TRBJ2-2 | TRBV29-1 | CSVVFPPGELFF
TRBJ2-5 | TRBV6-5 | CASSRQGETQYF
TRBJ1-2 | TRBV5-6 | CASSPYPGQGAHGYTF
TRBJ2-1 | TRBV30 | CAWSFSGGLTYNEQFF